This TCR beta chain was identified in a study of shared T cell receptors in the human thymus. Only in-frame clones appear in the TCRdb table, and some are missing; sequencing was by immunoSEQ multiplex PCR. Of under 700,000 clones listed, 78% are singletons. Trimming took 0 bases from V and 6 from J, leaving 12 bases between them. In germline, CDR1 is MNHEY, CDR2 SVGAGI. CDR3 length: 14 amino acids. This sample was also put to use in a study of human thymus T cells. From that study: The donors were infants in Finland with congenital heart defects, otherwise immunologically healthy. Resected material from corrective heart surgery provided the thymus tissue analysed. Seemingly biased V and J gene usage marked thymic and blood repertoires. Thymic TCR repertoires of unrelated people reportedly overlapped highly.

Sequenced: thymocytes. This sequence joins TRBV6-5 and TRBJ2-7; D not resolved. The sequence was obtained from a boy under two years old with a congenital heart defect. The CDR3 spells CASSYSSPRREQYF. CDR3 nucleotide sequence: TGTGCCAGCAGTTACTCGAGCCCTAGACGCGAGCAGTACTTC.